This entry lists 19 T cell receptor beta chains sequenced from one sample in a study of cytomegalovirus exposure and HLA in healthy donors. Primers for the PCR totalled 60 Vbeta and 13 Jbeta. The assay was immunoSEQ multiplex PCR, and TCRdb's table has in-frame clones only and misses some. This table holds tens of thousands of clones, 83% found once. Sequences were obtained from PBMCs. The receptors originated from a man aged 25 to 40 in good health and CMV-seronegative.

This clone was observed a few times. The J gene is TRBJ1-1, the V gene TRBV29-1, with TRBD1 as a possible D gene (6 bases). CDR1 is SQVTM and CDR2 is ANQGSEA in the germline V gene. The ends were cut back, 0 bases at V and 3 bases at J, with 14 bases in the middle. The CDR3 spans 15 residues. The CDR3 is CSVEEVSRGYTEAFF. The CDR3 DNA is TGCAGCGTTGAAGAAGTATCCAGGGGATACACTGAAGCTTTCTTT.

A word on this clone: One end of the junction fails to match germline, which may point to a read error. The rearrangement joins TRBV7-2 to TRBJ2-7; 11 bases are a match to TRBD2. Germline V gives CDR1 SGHTA, CDR2 FQGNSA. This CDR3 is built from 14 residues. The CDR3: CASSLAGGPYEQYF. The CDR3 DNA is TGTGCCAGCAGTTTAGCGGGAGGGCCCTACGAGCAGTACTTC.

J is TRBJ1-3 and V is TRBV7-7; D gene unclear. The CDR3 length is 15 residues. V dropped 7 bases and J dropped 0 bases, with 13 bases sitting between them. Germline V gene data show CDR1 as SSHAT and CDR2 as FNYEAQ (reference sequence). CDR3 DNA sequence: TGTGCCAGCAAAACTAGGTTCTTCTCTGGAAACACCATATATTTT. Translating gives CASKTRFFSGNTIYF.

This clone was seen more than once but under ten times. V is TRBV4-1 and J is TRBJ2-3; 12 bases map to TRBD2. Trimming at V came to 4 bases and at J to 5 bases, leaving 10 bases not matched to a gene. This CDR3 comprises 17 residues. Germline values: CDR1 MGHRA, CDR2 YSYEKL. The CDR3 sequence is CASSPTPSGGAQDTQYF. CDR3 nucleotide sequence: TGCGCCAGCAGCCCTACCCCTAGCGGGGGGGCGCAAGATACGCAGTATTTT.

The chain has TRBV19 and TRBJ2-1; D is perhaps TRBD2 (6 bases). This CDR3 spans 14 amino acids. The V and J ends lost 1 base and 7 bases respectively, with 11 bases between them. Germline V lookup: CDR1 LNHDA, CDR2 SQIVND (reference sequence). This CDR3 is CASSIGGLRNEQFF. The CDR3 DNA reads as TGTGCCAGTAGTATAGGGGGACTTCGTAATGAGCAGTTCTTC.

The chain combines TRBV29-1 with TRBJ1-1; D remains unclear. V lost 7 bases to trimming and J lost 0 bases, with 3 bases between them. The CDR3 is made up of 10 amino acids. Germline lookup yields CDR1 SQVTM and CDR2 ANQGSEA. CDR3 sequence: CSGMNTEAFF. CDR3 bases: TGCAGCGGTATGAACACTGAAGCTTTCTTT.

This clone was recorded once. The chain links TRBV5-4 to TRBJ2-7, with TRBD2 as a possible D gene (6 bases). V was cut by 3 bases and J by 0 bases, with 19 bases left in between. The CDR3 is 17 residues long. Looked up from germline, CDR1 is SGHNT and CDR2 is YYREEE (reference sequence). Here the CDR3 DNA reads TGTGCCAGCAGCTGGGGGGACCCACTTTCCCGCTCCTACGAGCAGTACTTC. It codes for CASSWGDPLSRSYEQYF. The whole variable domain, remainder taken from reference TRBV5-4 and TRBJ2-7, is ETGVTQSPTHLIKTRGQQVTLRCSSQSGHNTVSWYQQALGQGPQFIFQYYREEENGRGNFPPRFSGLQFPNYSSELNVNALELDDSALYLCASSWGDPLSRSYEQYFGPGTRLTVT.

The chain joins TRBV5-6 to TRBJ1-5; D not resolved. Trimming pared 1 base from V and 0 bases from J, leaving 5 bases between. This CDR3 has 14 amino acids. Per germline, CDR1 SGHDT and CDR2 YYEEEE. The CDR3 protein is CASSLLYSNQPQHF. Written as DNA, the CDR3 is TGTGCCAGCAGCTTGTTATATAGCAATCAGCCCCAGCATTTT.

The genes are TRBV5-4 and TRBJ2-1, with 7 positions matching TRBD1. The CDR3 has 16 amino acids. The J segment lost 0 bases and the V segment lost 5 bases, leaving 8 bases of the junction unmatched. Germline lookup yields CDR1 SGHNT and CDR2 YYREEE (reference sequence). The CDR3 region has the DNA TGTGCCAGCAGTCAAAAACAGGGGCCCTCCTACAATGAGCAGTTCTTC. Translating it yields CASSQKQGPSYNEQFF. Together with reference TRBV5-4 and TRBJ2-1, the CDR3 gives the full variable domain: ETGVTQSPTHLIKTRGQQVTLRCSSQSGHNTVSWYQQALGQGPQFIFQYYREEENGRGNFPPRFSGLQFPNYSSELNVNALELDDSALYLCASSQKQGPSYNEQFFGPGTRLTVL.

The DNA for the CDR3 is TGTGCCAGCAGCCAGACAGGGGGCGTCGATCAGCCCCAGCATTTT. This encodes CASSQTGGVDQPQHF. This sequence joins TRBV7-9 and TRBJ1-5; 10 bases are shared with TRBD1. The J segment lost 5 bases and the V segment lost 5 bases, leaving 6 bases of the junction unmatched. CDR1 and CDR2 from the germline V gene are SEHNR and FQNEAQ (reference sequence). CDR3 length: 15 amino acids.

The chain employs TRBV18 and TRBJ2-7, with 11 positions matching TRBD2. CDR3 length: 18 amino acids. Germline trimming cut 3 bases from V and 4 bases from J; bases unmatched to any gene: 14. Germline V gene sequence: CDR1 KGHSH, CDR2 LQKENI. The CDR3: CASSPLAGGPGSNYEQYF. DNA for the CDR3: TGTGCCAGCTCACCTTTAGCGGGAGGGCCAGGGTCTAATTACGAGCAGTACTTC.

This clone appeared a few times. The V call is TRBV10-3, the J call TRBJ1-1; TRBD1 agrees at 7 bases. J gave up 4 bases and V 6 bases, and 11 bases lay outside the gene matches. Looked up from germline, CDR1 is ENHRY and CDR2 is SYGVKD. This CDR3 is 15 amino acids long. CDR3 protein: CAISRDSLGGTEAFF. The CDR3 nucleotides read TGTGCCATCAGCCGGGACAGCCTGGGGGGCACTGAAGCTTTCTTT.

V gene TRBV11-2 combines with J gene TRBJ2-1, with TRBD2 matching 7 bases. V was pared by 5 bases and J by 6 bases, with 13 bases of the junction left unmatched. The CDR3 extends over 16 amino acids. Germline assignment: CDR1 SGHAT and CDR2 FQNNGV. The CDR3 DNA reads as TGTGCCAGCAGCAACACACTAGCGAACCTACCCAATGAGCAGTTCTTC. Translation gives CASSNTLANLPNEQFF. Full variable domain (outside the CDR3, taken from reference TRBV11-2 and TRBJ2-1): EAGVAQSPRYKIIEKRQSVAFWCNPISGHATLYWYQQILGQGPKLLIQFQNNGVVDDSQLPKDRFSAERLKGVDSTLKIQPAKLEDSAVYLCASSNTLANLPNEQFFGPGTRLTVL.

The chain couples TRBV7-2 to TRBJ1-4; no definite D call. The CDR3 runs 15 residues. Germline V lookup: CDR1 SGHTA, CDR2 FQGNSA. Trimming took off 2 bases at V and 5 bases at J, with 12 bases between the two ends. The CDR3, as DNA: TGTGCCAGCAGCTTAAGCTTTGGTCCCAATGAAAAACTGTTTTTT. Translated, it gives CASSLSFGPNEKLFF.

This chain uses TRBV5-1 with TRBJ1-2, with 7 bases identical to TRBD1. The CDR3 contains 13 residues. V shed 10 bases and J 0 bases; nucleotides not matched to a gene: 6. Germline-derived CDR1 and CDR2 are SGHRS and YFSETQ. DNA of the CDR3: TGCGCCGGCCGGACAGGTCCTAACTATGGCTACACCTTC. This gives the protein CAGRTGPNYGYTF.

The chain has TRBV29-1 and TRBJ2-5; possible D gene TRBD1, 5 bases. CDR3 length equals 13 residues. Per germline, CDR1 SQVTM and CDR2 ANQGSEA. With 4 bases removed from V and 3 bases from J, the gap between germline ends came to 12 bases. Written as DNA, the CDR3 is TGCAGCGTTGCAGTTGACAGCAAAGAGACCCAGTACTTC. Protein sequence: CSVAVDSKETQYF.

The rearrangement joins TRBV28 to TRBJ1-2; D possibly corresponds to TRBD1 (6 bases). The CDR3 runs to 14 residues. CDR1 is MDHEN and CDR2 is SYDVKM in the germline V gene. V shed 5 bases and J shed 5 bases, with 15 bases lying between them. CDR3 residues: CASSPGHLVYGYTF. DNA for the CDR3: TGTGCCAGCAGTCCGGGACACTTAGTTTATGGCTACACCTTC.

The chain couples TRBV6-5 to TRBJ2-1, with D uncertain. The CDR3 totals 15 residues. CDR1 and CDR2 from the germline V gene are MNHEY and SVGAGI. The germline V and J ends were trimmed by 4 bases and 3 bases, with 13 bases remaining between them. CDR3 sequence (DNA): TGTGCCAGCAGTTGCTCTTTGTCGGGCTACAATGAGCAGTTCTTC. Translating it yields CASSCSLSGYNEQFF.

There are a few counts of this clone. The chain combines TRBV27 with TRBJ1-6; D gene uncertain. The V gene's germline CDR1 is MNHEY and CDR2 SMNVEV (reference sequence). This CDR3 region has 13 residues. Trimming stripped 7 bases from V and 8 bases from J, with 12 bases between. The CDR3 protein is CASKTSSDSPLHF. The CDR3 bases are TGTGCCAGCAAAACATCCTCAGATTCACCCCTCCACTTT.